A single sample is the source of the 20 T cell receptor beta chains below, sequenced in a study of blood T cell repertoires in COVID-19. Produced via immunoSEQ multiplex PCR; TCRdb's table is partial and in-frame only. The sample includes some 90,000 clones, more than 65% of them seen just once. Sequenced material: peripheral blood. The origin of the receptors is a man between 60 and 75 years old with acute or convalescent COVID-19.

The chain joins TRBV27 to TRBJ1-5, with a weak D call TRBD1 (5 bases). Germline values: CDR1 MNHEY, CDR2 SMNVEV (reference sequence). The CDR3 extends over 16 amino acids. V was clipped by 2 bases and J by 1 base, with 12 bases between them. The DNA of the CDR3 is TGTGCCAGCAGTTTAACGGCAGGGCTGAGCAATCAGCCCCAGCATTTT. Amino acid sequence: CASSLTAGLSNQPQHF.

This chain links TRBV3-1 (or the pseudogene TRBV3-2) with TRBJ2-2; tentatively, D is TRBD1 (6 bases). V was cut by 8 bases and J by 5 bases, with 12 bases left in between. CDR1 is LGHDT, CDR2 YNNKEL, per germline (reference sequence). The CDR3 has 13 amino acids. The CDR3 nucleotides are TGTGCCAGCGGGCTACAGGGTACCGGGGAGCTGTTTTTT. This codes for CASGLQGTGELFF.

The chain recombines TRBV2 with TRBJ2-2; TRBD2 matches at 8 bases. V gave up 5 bases and J gave up 4 bases; unmatched junction bases: 3. This CDR3 contains 14 residues. Looked up from germline, CDR1 is SNHLY and CDR2 is FYNNEI. CDR3 amino acids: CASSPGGVTGELFF. CDR3 coding DNA: TGTGCCAGCAGTCCCGGGGGGGTCACCGGGGAGCTGTTTTTT.

The chain carries TRBV6-2 or TRBV6-3 and TRBJ1-1, with D perhaps matching TRBD1 (6 bases). Germline V gene sequence: CDR1 MNHEY, CDR2 SVGEGT. The CDR3 contains 14 residues. Trimming left V 0 bases short and J 4 bases short, with 9 bases between. CDR3 sequence reads: CASSYSNRATEAFF. The CDR3 nucleotides read TGTGCCAGCAGTTACTCAAACAGGGCCACTGAAGCTTTCTTT.

This chain connects TRBV18 to TRBJ1-5; possibly TRBD1 for D (5 bases). CDR1 and CDR2 from the germline V gene are KGHSH and LQKENI. The CDR3 is 15 residues long. V lost 6 bases and J 5 bases, leaving 17 bases between the germline ends. In nucleotides, the CDR3 is TGTGCCAGCTCCCAGGGCAGTACAAGGGATCAGCCCCAGCATTTT. Its protein is CASSQGSTRDQPQHF. Full variable domain (missing parts from reference TRBV18 and TRBJ1-5): NAGVMQNPRHLVRRRGQEARLRCSPMKGHSHVYWYRQLPEEGLKFMVYLQKENIIDESGMPKERFSAEFPKEGPSILRIQQVVRGDSAAYFCASSQGSTRDQPQHFGDGTRLSIL.

This chain connects TRBV4-3 to TRBJ2-3, with a weak D call TRBD1 (5 bases). Trimming cost V 0 bases and J 0 bases, with 10 bases left between them. Germline-derived CDR1 and CDR2 are LGHNA and YSLEER. The CDR3 sequence is 16 residues long. The CDR3 DNA reads TGCGCCAGCAGCCAAGACCCAGACAGAAGCACAGATACGCAGTATTTT. It codes for CASSQDPDRSTDTQYF.

The chain employs TRBV6-2 or TRBV6-3 and TRBJ1-2; D gene uncertain. V gave up 0 bases and J gave up 4 bases, with 15 bases separating them. The CDR3 runs 16 residues. Germline V CDR1 and CDR2: MNHEY, SVGEGT. The chain's CDR3 is CASSYSRSYFGYGYTF. The CDR3 region has the DNA TGTGCCAGCAGTTACTCGCGAAGTTATTTCGGCTATGGCTACACCTTC.

There are a few counts of this clone. The chain is built from TRBV5-4 and TRBJ2-2, with 11 bases fitting TRBD1. With 4 bases clipped from V and 5 bases from J, the junction kept 10 bases outside the gene matches. The CDR3 has 17 residues. The germline V gene has CDR1 SGHNT and CDR2 YYREEE (reference sequence). The CDR3 region has the DNA TGTGCCAGCAGCAAACCGGGACAGGGGGTACGGACCGGGGAGCTGTTTTTT. It yields the protein CASSKPGQGVRTGELFF. The full variable domain, completed using reference TRBV5-4 and TRBJ2-2, is ETGVTQSPTHLIKTRGQQVTLRCSSQSGHNTVSWYQQALGQGPQFIFQYYREEENGRGNFPPRFSGLQFPNYSSELNVNALELDDSALYLCASSKPGQGVRTGELFFGEGSRLTVL.

This rearrangement joins TRBV28 to TRBJ2-7; possible D gene TRBD2, 5 bases. This CDR3 spans 12 amino acids. Germline values: CDR1 MDHEN, CDR2 SYDVKM. The V and J ends lost 3 bases and 2 bases respectively, with 5 bases between them. CDR3 residues: CASSLGAYEQYF. For the CDR3, the DNA is TGTGCCAGCAGTTTGGGAGCCTACGAGCAGTACTTC.

The V call is TRBV6-2 or TRBV6-3, the J call TRBJ1-2; no clear D gene. V shed 4 bases and J shed 6 bases, with 12 bases lying between them. The CDR3 is 13 amino acids. From germline, CDR1 is MNHEY and CDR2 SVGEGT. Here the CDR3 reads CASSFSTGNGYTF. The CDR3 DNA reads as TGTGCCAGCAGTTTTTCAACGGGTAATGGCTACACCTTC.

The rearrangement links TRBV7-2 to TRBJ1-1, with 8 nucleotides matching TRBD1. After removal of 4 bases from V and 4 bases from J, the junction contained 8 bases not matched to a gene. Germline V gene lookup returns CDR1 SGHTA and CDR2 FQGNSA. The CDR3 sequence is 15 residues long. For the CDR3, the DNA is TGTGCCAGCAGCTCCGACACAGGGGGGAGCACTGAAGCTTTCTTT. It is translated as CASSSDTGGSTEAFF.

The rearrangement links TRBV2 to TRBJ2-7; D unclear. V was pared by 6 bases and J by 5 bases, with 11 bases between. The CDR3 extends over 12 amino acids. The germline V gene encodes CDR1 SNHLY and CDR2 FYNNEI. The CDR3 DNA reads TGTGCCAGCAGCAAACTCCCCAACGAGCAGTACTTC. Translating gives CASSKLPNEQYF.

This chain links TRBV2 with TRBJ1-3; 8 positions match TRBD1. The V segment lost 5 bases and the J segment 9 bases; nucleotides outside the gene matches: 6. Per the germline V gene, CDR1 is SNHLY and CDR2 is FYNNEI. This CDR3 spans 13 amino acids. The CDR3 loop reads CASSQTGVGTIYF. CDR3 DNA sequence: TGTGCCAGCAGTCAGACAGGGGTTGGCACCATATATTTT.

The CDR3 loop is CASSSGQYNSPLHF. The CDR3 DNA reads TGTGCCAGCAGCTCGGGACAATATAATTCACCCCTCCACTTT. The V gene is TRBV13, the J gene TRBJ1-6; possibly TRBD1 for D (6 bases). From germline, CDR1 is PRHDT and CDR2 FYEKMQ (reference sequence). The CDR3 totals 14 residues. The germline V and J ends were trimmed by 4 bases and 4 bases, with 8 bases remaining between them.

A few counts support this clone. Germline is not matched at one junction end, which may reflect a read error. The CDR3 protein is CASSERLSDEF. CDR3 in DNA: TGTGCCAGCAGTGAACGACTAAGTGACGAATTT. This rearrangement joins TRBV2 to TRBJ1-1, with D hard to call. The CDR3 contains 11 residues. Germline CDR1 reads SNHLY; CDR2 reads FYNNEI.

The rearrangement links TRBV5-8 to TRBJ2-1; 8 bases are shared with TRBD2. The CDR3 has 15 residues. In germline, CDR1 is SGHTS, CDR2 YDEGEE. The V gene end was trimmed by 7 bases and the J gene end by 1 base; junction bases not matched to a gene: 7. This CDR3 reads CASRSGRWSYNEQFF. The CDR3, as DNA: TGTGCCAGCCGGAGCGGGAGATGGTCCTACAATGAGCAGTTCTTC.

This clone was detected once. The chain recombines TRBV24-1 with TRBJ2-5; 8 nucleotides match TRBD1. V lost 2 bases, J lost 4 bases, and 5 bases stayed unmatched. Germline V gives CDR1 KGHDR, CDR2 SFDVKD. The length of the CDR3 is 15 residues. The CDR3 DNA sequence: TGTGCCACCAGTGATTCCAGCAGGGGGCGAGAGACCCAGTACTTC. Translating gives CATSDSSRGRETQYF.

V is TRBV3-1 (or the pseudogene TRBV3-2) and J is TRBJ1-4, with TRBD1 as a possible D gene (6 bases). Germline lookup yields CDR1 LGHDT and CDR2 YNNKEL (reference sequence). The CDR3 contains 15 residues. The V gene lost 3 bases and the J gene lost 4 bases, with 12 bases spanning the gap. CDR3 bases: TGTGCCAGCAGCCAGGAGGACAGATATAATGAAAAACTGTTTTTT. Its protein is CASSQEDRYNEKLFF.

The chain carries TRBV13 and TRBJ2-7; D is possibly TRBD1 (7 bases). The CDR3 consists of 16 residues. Per germline, CDR1 PRHDT and CDR2 FYEKMQ (reference sequence). Trimming left V 5 bases short and J 2 bases short, with 19 bases between. The CDR3 is CASSPAGTVYAYEQYF. CDR3 DNA sequence: TGTGCCAGCAGCCCCGCGGGGACAGTATACGCCTACGAGCAGTACTTC.

The chain recombines TRBV10-2 with TRBJ2-1; TRBD2 agrees at 9 bases. This CDR3 is built from 15 residues. Germline assignment: CDR1 WSHSY and CDR2 SAAADI. The trim removed 6 bases at V and 9 bases at J, leaving 12 bases unmatched. The CDR3 sequence: CASSTTSGPMPEQFF. CDR3 DNA sequence: TGCGCCAGCAGCACGACTAGCGGACCCATGCCTGAGCAGTTCTTC.